This T cell receptor beta chain came from a study of shared clonotypes between healthy human individuals. Naivety among CD8 cells was defined by CD45RO negativity and positive CCR7 selection, thereby excluding terminally differentiated effector memory CD45RA+ cells. Healthy HIV-negative adults without recent acute infections or vaccinations served as donors. On this clone itself: Antigen specificity is unknown.

The assay used deep level. Profiling relied on immunoSEQ multiplex PCR, and the TCRdb table lists in-frame clones only, not all of them. The sample lists 700,000 to 950,000 clones; 90% to 98% were seen once. The CDR3 runs 13 residues. V was trimmed by 6 bases and J by 4 bases, leaving 12 bases between them. CDR1 is LNHDA, CDR2 SQIVND, per germline (reference sequence). Notes on the study in general: The represented genetic and exposure-history diversity was limited by the small number of donors.

The receptor was isolated from a young man in good health. The rearrangement links TRBV19 to TRBJ1-1; no clear D. The material sequenced was naive CD8+ T cells sorted from blood. The CDR3 nucleotides read TGTGCCAGTAGAGCCTCAGCAAGCACTGAAGCTTTCTTT. Protein product: CASRASASTEAFF.